This TCR beta chain was profiled in a study of molecular identifiers for immune sequencing clone quantification. The CDR3 contains 15 residues. V lost 5 bases to trimming and J lost 5 bases, with 19 bases between them. Germline-derived CDR1 and CDR2 are PRHDT and FYEKMQ (reference sequence). In TCRdb, the PCR reads were re-called with MiXCR into one record per CDR3 protein. The sample records approximately 97,000 distinct CDR3 sequences, 20% to 25% being singletons. Only a few counts were recorded for this clonotype. This sequence originates from a human donor in good health. Some libraries in this study had Jurkat cell RNA spiked in. The rearrangement links TRBV13 to TRBJ2-7; D gene unclear. Sequenced material: naive CD8+ T cells from blood, with Jurkat cell RNA spiked in. Subset described: FACS-sorted CD8+CD4-CCR7+CD45RA+ naive T cells. This CDR3 reads CASSPHRSALHEQYF. For the CDR3, the DNA is TGTGCCAGCAGCCCCCACAGATCCGCTCTCCACGAGCAGTACTTC.